The 32 T cell receptor beta chains below come from one sample, sequenced in a study of regulatory T cells in long-lasting Graves disease. Arm-PCR with iRepertoire HTBI primers amplified the CDR3 regions for these TCR beta libraries. One entry per CDR3 protein, called by TCRdb with MiXCR from the multiplex PCR reads. The data show approximately 460,000 distinct CDR3 sequences, 16% seen once. Time point indicated: newly diagnosed GD, antithyroid drugs for less than 3 months. Preparation of the TCR library used RNA extracted from PBMCs. The same sample was also studied in work on T cells in Graves' hyperthyroidism and ophthalmopathy.

This specimen consisted of peripheral blood mononuclear cells (PBMCs), obtained at new diagnosis, from a patient treated with antithyroid drugs. The receptor set was obtained from a woman in her twenties or thirties with Graves disease.

This clonotype showed up many times. The chain recombines TRBV20-1 with TRBJ2-5; D unresolved. The CDR3 is 14 amino acids. From germline, CDR1 is DFQATT and CDR2 SNEGSKA (reference sequence). Trimming took off 3 bases at V and 4 bases at J, with 15 bases between the two ends. CDR3 nucleotides: TGCAGTGCTAGCAAGGATGTCTACTCAGAGACCCAGTACTTC. As protein: CSASKDVYSETQYF.

This clonotype was seen repeatedly, ten times or more. V usage is TRBV18 and J usage is TRBJ1-6; TRBD1 agrees at 9 bases. The J segment lost 14 bases and the V segment lost 3 bases, leaving 8 bases of the junction unmatched. The germline V gene has CDR1 KGHSH and CDR2 LQKENI. This CDR3 comprises 14 residues. CDR3: CASSPGTGPEALHF. The CDR3 coding sequence is TGTGCCAGCTCACCCGGGACAGGGCCTGAGGCCCTCCACTTT.

This clonotype was recorded at least ten times. This chain uses TRBV28 with TRBJ2-1; D is possibly TRBD1 (6 bases). This CDR3 region has 15 residues. Germline V lookup: CDR1 MDHEN, CDR2 SYDVKM. Between the trimmed V and J ends, which lost 3 bases and 0 bases, there was a span of 9 bases. The CDR3 nucleotides are TGTGCCAGCAGTTTGAGAGGGGGCTCCTACAATGAGCAGTTCTTC. Translating it yields CASSLRGGSYNEQFF.

The V call is TRBV9, the J call TRBJ2-1; unclear D gene. The length of the CDR3 is 15 residues. Trimming removed 3 bases from V and 8 bases from J, with 18 bases in between. Germline CDR1 is SGDLS and CDR2 is YYNGEE. CDR3 sequence reads: CASSGSGRQSDEQFF. The CDR3, as DNA: TGTGCCAGCAGCGGTTCGGGCCGTCAAAGCGATGAGCAGTTCTTC. The whole variable domain, filled in from reference TRBV9 and TRBJ2-1, reads DSGVTQTPKHLITATGQRVTLRCSPRSGDLSVYWYQQSLDQGLQFLIQYYNGEERAKGNILERFSAQQFPDLHSELNLSSLELGDSALYFCASSGSGRQSDEQFFGPGTRLTVL.

The sample holds a few counts of this clonotype. The chain recombines TRBV29-1 with TRBJ2-7; tentatively, D is TRBD1 (6 bases). The CDR3 spans 18 residues. Trimming shortened V by 4 bases and J by 0 bases, and 25 bases separated the two germline ends. From germline, CDR1 is SQVTM and CDR2 ANQGSEA. CDR3 DNA sequence: TGCAGCGTTGGTCCTGACTGGACAGCGCAAGCCTTCTCCTACGAGCAGTACTTC. It encodes CSVGPDWTAQAFSYEQYF.

There are many counts of this clonotype. The chain couples TRBV28 to TRBJ2-1; 9 nucleotides align to TRBD1. The J call may be incorrect, as the DNA end agrees better with TRBJ2-5. Germline V gene lookup returns CDR1 MDHEN and CDR2 SYDVKM. The CDR3 is 17 residues long. CDR3 sequence reads: CASRKTGQGRLEETQYF. In nucleotides, the CDR3 is TGTGCCAGCAGGAAAACGGGACAGGGCCGCCTGGAAGAGACCCAGTACTTC.

Concerning this clonotype itself: A read error is possible here, since a much larger clone lies one base away. J is TRBJ1-2 and V is TRBV15; 7 nucleotides agree with TRBD1. In germline, CDR1 is LNHNV, CDR2 YYDKDF (reference sequence). The CDR3 runs 15 residues. The CDR3 is CAASRGDSRTYGYTF. CDR3 nucleotides: TGTGCCGCCAGCAGAGGGGACAGCAGAACCTATGGCTACACCTTC.

V usage is TRBV5-5 and J usage is TRBJ2-4; D is uncertain. Deletions cut 2 bases from V and 3 bases from J, with 9 bases between. The CDR3 totals 14 residues. Germline V gene lookup returns CDR1 SGHKS and CDR2 YYEKEE (reference sequence). The CDR3 coding sequence is TGTGCCAGCAGCTTTGCCGCGAACAAAAACATTCAGTACTTC. As protein: CASSFAANKNIQYF.

This clonotype was counted a few times. The chain couples TRBV5-1 to TRBJ2-2; TRBD2 is a possible D gene (7 bases). Germline CDR1 reads SGHRS; CDR2 reads YFSETQ. Trimming removed 0 bases at V and 6 bases at J, with 12 bases between. The CDR3 totals 15 residues. CDR3 sequence (DNA): TGCGCCAGCAGCTTGGCGGGGGCGGGAGCCGGGGAGCTGTTTTTT. Protein sequence: CASSLAGAGAGELFF.

This chain joins TRBV2 and TRBJ1-5, with D uncertain. V was shortened by 7 bases and J by 6 bases, with 10 bases between the two germline ends. This CDR3 region has 12 residues. The germline V gene has CDR1 SNHLY and CDR2 FYNNEI. The CDR3, as DNA: TGTGCCAGCACGCAGTTCAGTCAGCCCCAGCATTTT. It specifies CASTQFSQPQHF.

This clonotype was recorded many times. The chain couples TRBV20-1 to TRBJ1-1; tentatively, D is TRBD1 (5 bases). Trimming shortened V by 3 bases and J by 1 base, and 18 bases separated the two germline ends. CDR1 DFQATT and CDR2 SNEGSKA come from the germline V gene (reference sequence). CDR3 length equals 16 residues. The CDR3 is CSASPHAVQENTEAFF. The DNA of the CDR3 is TGCAGTGCTAGCCCCCACGCGGTACAGGAGAACACTGAAGCTTTCTTT.

This clonotype was seen many times. This rearrangement joins TRBV15 to TRBJ1-2, with a possible D match to TRBD1 (6 bases). The germline V and J ends were trimmed by 3 bases and 4 bases, with 9 bases remaining between them. The germline V gene has CDR1 LNHNV and CDR2 YYDKDF (reference sequence). CDR3 size: 13 residues. The CDR3: CATSRDSSYGYTF. In nucleotides, the CDR3 is TGTGCCACCAGCAGGGACAGCAGCTATGGCTACACCTTC. Filled out from reference TRBV15 and TRBJ1-2, the complete variable domain reads DAMVIQNPRYQVTQFGKPVTLSCSQTLNHNVMYWYQQKSSQAPKLLFHYYDKDFNNEADTPDNFQSRRPNTSFCFLDIRSPGLGDTAMYLCATSRDSSYGYTFGSGTRLTVV.

This clonotype was counted only a few times. The chain joins TRBV7-9 to TRBJ2-7, with D maybe TRBD2 (6 bases). V gave up 4 bases and J gave up 1 base, with 14 bases separating them. The V gene's germline CDR1 is SEHNR and CDR2 FQNEAQ (reference sequence). The CDR3 runs 15 residues. CDR3 DNA: TGTGCCAGCAGCTCGAGCGGGTACGGGTCCTACGAGCAGTACTTC. This encodes CASSSSGYGSYEQYF.

In this sample, this clonotype turned up many times. This chain joins TRBV28 and TRBJ2-3, with TRBD2 identical over 9 bases. The CDR3 sequence is 18 residues long. The V gene's germline CDR1 is MDHEN and CDR2 SYDVKM. V was clipped by 5 bases and J by 4 bases; unmatched bases: 16. The CDR3 loop is CASSPRIAGDVEADTQYF. The CDR3 DNA reads TGTGCCAGCAGTCCCCGAATAGCGGGAGACGTCGAGGCAGATACGCAGTATTTT.

This clonotype was picked up many times. The CDR3 DNA reads TGTGCCAGCAGTTACCGGGCGGGGGGAGACGAGCAGTACTTC. Translation: CASSYRAGGDEQYF. V is TRBV6-5 and J is TRBJ2-7; TRBD2 aligns across 8 bases. The CDR3 is made up of 14 amino acids. The junction had 5 bases not matched to a gene; V was cut back by 2 bases and J by 5 bases. Germline lookup yields CDR1 MNHEY and CDR2 SVGAGI.

This clonotype was recorded many times. J is TRBJ1-2 and V is TRBV6-1; no clear D. V lost 1 base and J 6 bases, leaving 15 bases between the germline ends. Looked up from germline, CDR1 is MNHNS and CDR2 is SASEGT. This CDR3 is 15 amino acids long. CDR3 bases: TGTGCCAGCAGTGAAGTAGTAAGGGCCTGGGATGGCTACACCTTC. It translates to CASSEVVRAWDGYTF.

This clonotype was detected many times. CDR3 coding DNA: TGCAGTGAGCGGGAGACGACCTACAATGAGCAGTTCTTC. Residues: CSERETTYNEQFF. J is TRBJ2-1 and V is TRBV20-1, with 8 bases matching TRBD2. The CDR3 covers 13 residues. Losses at the gene ends were 7 bases for V and 2 bases for J; bases not matched to a gene: 4. CDR1 and CDR2 from the germline V gene are DFQATT and SNEGSKA (reference sequence).

In its sample, this clonotype was seen many times. The gene calls are TRBV28 and TRBJ2-2, with 8 bases lining up with TRBD1. The V gene end was trimmed by 3 bases and the J gene end by 7 bases; junction bases not matched to a gene: 4. This CDR3 is 14 amino acids long. Germline values: CDR1 MDHEN, CDR2 SYDVKM. The CDR3: CASSLQGAGGELFF. CDR3 sequence (DNA): TGTGCCAGCAGTTTGCAGGGGGCGGGCGGGGAGCTGTTTTTT. The full variable domain, completed using reference TRBV28 and TRBJ2-2, is DVKVTQSSRYLVKRTGEKVFLECVQDMDHENMFWYRQDPGLGLRLIYFSYDVKMKEKGDIPEGYSVSREKKERFSLILESASTNQTSMYLCASSLQGAGGELFFGEGSRLTVL.

This clonotype was counted at least ten times. The chain employs TRBV7-3 and TRBJ2-2; TRBD1 matches 7 bases. V was pared by 2 bases and J by 0 bases, with 6 bases of the junction left unmatched. Germline V lookup: CDR1 SGHTA, CDR2 FQGTGA. The CDR3 is 17 residues long. Here the CDR3 DNA reads TGTGCCAGCAGCTTAGGCCAGGACAGGCCGAACACCGGGGAGCTGTTTTTT. The encoded protein is CASSLGQDRPNTGELFF.

The sample holds one count of this clonotype. V is TRBV2 and J is TRBJ1-2; perhaps TRBD1 as D (6 bases). This CDR3 has 14 residues. CDR1 is SNHLY and CDR2 is FYNNEI in the germline V gene. Trimming removed 7 bases from V and 2 bases from J, with 14 bases in between. The CDR3 region has the DNA TGTGCCAGCACCGGGGCAGGGGAGAACTATGGCTACACCTTC. It specifies CASTGAGENYGYTF.

This clonotype was observed at least ten times. The J gene is TRBJ2-5, the V gene TRBV2; the D is unclear. Trimming cost V 1 base and J 4 bases, with 7 bases left between them. Germline assignment: CDR1 SNHLY and CDR2 FYNNEI. CDR3 size: 13 residues. CDR3 sequence reads: CASSEEATETQYF. DNA for the CDR3: TGTGCCAGCAGTGAAGAAGCGACAGAGACCCAGTACTTC.

This clonotype was counted a few times. V gene TRBV2 combines with J gene TRBJ1-4, with 7 bases matching TRBD1. Germline V gene sequence: CDR1 SNHLY, CDR2 FYNNEI. There are 14 residues in the CDR3. The J segment lost 0 bases and the V segment lost 8 bases, leaving 3 bases of the junction unmatched. The CDR3, as DNA: TGTGCCAGCGGAGGGACAGCAACTAATGAAAAACTGTTTTTT. Protein: CASGGTATNEKLFF. The whole variable domain, remainder taken from reference TRBV2 and TRBJ1-4, is EPEVTQTPSHQVTQMGQEVILRCVPISNHLYFYWYRQILGQKVEFLVSFYNNEISEKSEIFDDQFSVERPDGSNFTLKIRSTKLEDSAMYFCASGGTATNEKLFFGSGTQLSVL.

J is TRBJ1-1 and V is TRBV27; 8 bases match TRBD1. The V segment lost 3 bases and the J segment 7 bases; nucleotides outside the gene matches: 4. This CDR3 comprises 13 residues. Germline CDR1 MNHEY, CDR2 SMNVEV (reference sequence). The CDR3 nucleotides are TGTGCCAGCAGTTTGGACAGGGTTAATGAAGCTTTCTTT. This sequence encodes CASSLDRVNEAFF.

The rearrangement links TRBV10-3 to TRBJ1-2; D unclear. CDR1 is ENHRY and CDR2 is SYGVKD in the germline V gene. V was trimmed by 0 bases and J by 5 bases, leaving 13 bases between them. The CDR3 totals 15 residues. CDR3 in DNA: TGTGCCATCAGTGAGTCCCCGGGTCAGCTGTATGGCTACACCTTC. This gives the protein CAISESPGQLYGYTF.

This clonotype was found once. A read error likely explains this, since a far larger clone differs by one base. The gene calls are TRBV18 and TRBJ2-3, with D uncertain. The end of the DNA is better explained by TRBJ2-7, so the J call may be wrong. The CDR3 has 15 amino acids. Germline V CDR1 and CDR2: KGHSH, LQKENI. The CDR3 here is CASSPRMGPENEQYF. The CDR3 DNA follows: TGTGCCAGCTCACCTCGAATGGGTCCAGAAAATGAGCAGTACTTC.

The chain is built from TRBV3-1 and TRBJ1-3; D uncertain. Germline CDR1 and CDR2: LGHDT and YNNKEL (reference sequence). Trimming stripped 4 bases from V and 2 bases from J, with 12 bases between. This CDR3 region has 15 residues. In DNA form, the CDR3 reads TGTGCCAGCAGCCGGGCTGGCAGCCCTGGAAACACCATATATTTT. Amino acid sequence: CASSRAGSPGNTIYF.

This clonotype was counted at least ten times. This sequence joins TRBV6-1 and TRBJ2-7, with a tentative D call TRBD2 (6 bases). CDR3 length equals 14 residues. Germline-derived CDR1 and CDR2 are MNHNS and SASEGT. V lost 7 bases, J lost 2 bases, and 15 bases lay in between. CDR3 sequence: CASKTGRETYEQYF. For the CDR3, the DNA is TGTGCCAGCAAAACCGGACGGGAGACCTACGAGCAGTACTTC.

The chain employs TRBV4-2 and TRBJ2-5, with a possible D match to TRBD2 (5 bases). The V gene's germline CDR1 is LGHNA and CDR2 YNFKEQ. Deletions cut 10 bases from V and 3 bases from J, with 15 bases between. The CDR3 has 13 amino acids. The CDR3 nucleotides read TGTGCCACCTCCGGGAATTCGGAAGAGACCCAGTACTTC. Its translation is CATSGNSEETQYF.

A note on this clonotype: The likely explanation is a read error, given a far larger clone one base away. V and J are TRBV30 and TRBJ2-5; maybe TRBD1 (5 bases). The DNA end lines up better with TRBJ2-1; the J call may be wrong. Per the germline V gene, CDR1 is GTSNPN and CDR2 is SVGIG (reference sequence). CDR3 length: 13 residues. CDR3 sequence reads: CAWSVSRADEQFF. The CDR3 coding sequence is TGTGCCTGGAGTGTATCCAGGGCGGATGAGCAGTTCTTC.

This clonotype has only a few counts. The rearrangement joins TRBV12-3 or TRBV12-4 to TRBJ2-7, with TRBD2 identical over 8 bases. This CDR3 is built from 15 residues. Germline trimming cut 7 bases from V and 4 bases from J; bases unmatched to any gene: 12. The CDR3 DNA reads as TGTGCCAGCACCGTGGCCAGCGGGAGTAGGTACGAGCAGTACTTC. Protein product: CASTVASGSRYEQYF.

The V call is TRBV20-1, the J call TRBJ1-4, with 9 nucleotides matching TRBD1. Germline CDR1 and CDR2: DFQATT and SNEGSKA (reference sequence). After removal of 4 bases from V and 6 bases from J, the junction contained 12 bases not matched to a gene. This CDR3 region has 16 residues. The CDR3 DNA is TGCAGTGCTATTAGGAATTTGGGACAGGGAGATGAAAAACTGTTTTTT. Translated: CSAIRNLGQGDEKLFF.

This clonotype was seen only once. This may be a read error: a much more frequent sequence differs by one nucleotide. This chain links TRBV28 with TRBJ1-5; 7 nucleotides agree with TRBD1. The CDR3 loop spans 13 amino acids. The germline V gene has CDR1 MDHEN and CDR2 SYDVKM. CDR3 residues: CVSATGSLQPQHF. The CDR3 nucleotides are TGTGTCAGCGCGACAGGGAGTTTACAGCCCCAGCATTTT.